The T cell receptor beta chain described here comes from a study of cytomegalovirus exposure and HLA in healthy donors. Notes on the study in general: At a 0.05 false discovery rate, a later analysis found approximately 15,000 TCR beta sequences to be associated with HLA alleles. Most TCR sequences showed up rarely, but some public TCRs showed up in many donors.

The CDR3 extends over 11 amino acids. The germline V gene has CDR1 MGHDK and CDR2 SYGVNS. With 11 bases removed from V and 5 bases from J, the gap between germline ends came to 12 bases. A word on this clone: Its antigen is currently unknown.

Healthy donors of bone marrow made up the group. Amplification used 60 Vbeta primers and 13 Jbeta primers. The repertoire was sequenced with immunoSEQ multiplex PCR; TCRdb's copy has only in-frame clones and lacks some. The sample lists roughly 140,000 clones; 64% were seen once. This TCR was recovered from a woman between 25 and 40 years old in good health and CMV-seropositive. The chain is built from TRBV25-1 and TRBJ2-5, with a possible D match to TRBD2 (5 bases). Source material: PBMCs. DNA for the CDR3: TGTGCCGACGGGGTAGAGGAGACCCAGTACTTC. It is translated as CADGVEETQYF. The full variable domain, with the rest looked up from reference TRBV25-1 and TRBJ2-5, is EADIYQTPRYLVIGTGKKITLECSQTMGHDKMYWYQQDPGMELHLIHYSYGVNSTEKGDLSSESTVSRIRTEHFPLTLESARPSHTSQYLCADGVEETQYFGPGTRLLVL.